These T cell receptor beta chains were read from a single sample in a study of blood T cell repertoires in COVID-19. Assay used: immunoSEQ multiplex PCR; TCRdb lists only in-frame clones, some missing. The sample holds 350,000 to 400,000 clones, more than 85% seen once. Sequenced sample: PBMCs or T cells enriched from blood (not recorded which). The origin of the receptors is a woman in her 30s who had recovered from COVID-19. The CDR3 runs from the conserved cysteine through the conserved F or W. The D gene is left open where the match is weak. Expanded clones get a size class; other rows say once, few or many, or leave the size out.

D gene,J gene,clone size,V gene,CDR3 DNA,CDR3 protein
.,TRBJ1-4,once,TRBV5-1,TGCGCCAGCAGCTTGGTCTTCGGGGAGGGACTGTTTTTT,CASSLVFGEGLFF
TRBD1,TRBJ2-2,.,TRBV15,TGTGCCACCAGCAGAGATCAGGGGGCGGTCGGGGAGCTGTTTTTT,CATSRDQGAVGELFF
.,TRBJ2-3,.,TRBV19,TGTGCCAGTAGTATGGTTGGTCGGCTAGGAAGAACAGATACGCAGTATTTT,CASSMVGRLGRTDTQYF
TRBD1,TRBJ1-1,.,TRBV27,TGTGCCAGCATGGACAGGGGAACGAACACTGAAGCTTTCTTT,CASMDRGTNTEAFF
.,TRBJ2-7,.,TRBV5-1,TGCGCCAGCAGCGCCCAAGCCACTTCCTACGAGCAGTACTTC,CASSAQATSYEQYF
TRBD2,TRBJ2-1,.,TRBV9,TGTGCCAGCAGCGTAGAACTAGCGGGGATAAATGAGCAGTTCTTC,CASSVELAGINEQFF
.,TRBJ2-5,.,TRBV19,TGTGCCACGAGCAGGGCACTCCAAGAGACCCAGTACTTC,CATSRALQETQYF
.,TRBJ2-1,few,TRBV13,TGTGCCAGCAGCTTAACCGGCGGGGGCGGGGATGAGCAGTTCTTC,CASSLTGGGGDEQFF
.,TRBJ2-7,.,TRBV19,TGTGCCAGTAGTAGAGGGACATCCTACGAGCAGTACTTC,CASSRGTSYEQYF
.,TRBJ2-7,.,TRBV11-3,TGTGCCAGCAGCTTAGCGGGGGACGGCGAGCAGTACTTC,CASSLAGDGEQYF
.,TRBJ1-3,.,TRBV10-3,TGTGCCGTCCACTCTTCTGGAAACACCATATATTTT,CAVHSSGNTIYF
.,TRBJ2-7,.,TRBV14,TGTGCCAGCAGCCAAGGTCTCTATCCCTCCTACGAGCAGTACTTC,CASSQGLYPSYEQYF
.,TRBJ1-1,.,TRBV3-1/TRBV3-2,TGTGCCAGCAGCCAAGGTTTCCGGGGCACTGAAGCTTTCTTT,CASSQGFRGTEAFF
TRBD2,TRBJ2-1,.,TRBV5-1,TGCGCCAGCAGCCTCGAATCTAGCGGGAGACACAATGAGCAGTTCTTC,CASSLESSGRHNEQFF
.,TRBJ1-4,.,TRBV3-1/TRBV3-2,TGTGCCAGCAGCCAAGAGGGGCAGGGGAAGGAAAAACTGTTTTTT,CASSQEGQGKEKLFF
TRBD1,TRBJ1-2,.,TRBV6-1,TGTGCCAGCAGTGAAGGAGGGACAGAGATTTATGGCTACACCTTC,CASSEGGTEIYGYTF
.,TRBJ2-7,.,TRBV7-2,TGTGCCAGCAGCTTAACGACAGCATCAACCGGGCAGTACTTC,CASSLTTASTGQYF
TRBD1,TRBJ2-1,.,TRBV6-2/TRBV6-3,TGTGCCAGCAGTTATCGACAGGGTGGAAATGAGCAGTTCTTC,CASSYRQGGNEQFF
.,TRBJ2-7,.,TRBV6-1,TGTGCCAGCAGTGAACACAGCTCCTACGAGCAGTACTTC,CASSEHSSYEQYF
.,TRBJ2-7,.,TRBV5-5,TGTGCCAGCAGCTTGGTGGCATACGAGCAGTACTTC,CASSLVAYEQYF
TRBD1,TRBJ1-1,once,TRBV11-2,TGTGCCAGCAGACGGGGACAGTTCACTGAAGCTTTCTTT,CASRRGQFTEAFF
.,TRBJ2-1,.,TRBV7-2,TGTGCCAGCAGTTGGTTACTAGCTGGGGTTGAGCAGTTCTTC,CASSWLLAGVEQFF
TRBD1,TRBJ2-7,once,TRBV11-1,TGTGCCAGCAGCTTAGGAACAGGGGTGCACGAGCAGTACTTC,CASSLGTGVHEQYF
TRBD1,TRBJ1-4,.,TRBV3-1/TRBV3-2,TGTGCCACCGGGACAGAAGCAACTAATGAAAAACTGTTTTTT,CATGTEATNEKLFF
TRBD1,TRBJ2-7,.,TRBV7-9,TGTGCCAGCAGCCCTCCGGGACAGGGGTACGAGCAGTACTTC,CASSPPGQGYEQYF
TRBD1,TRBJ2-7,.,TRBV9,TGTGCCAGCAGCGTAGGAGGACAGGGGGGCTACGAGCAGTACTTC,CASSVGGQGGYEQYF
.,TRBJ2-4,.,TRBV3-1/TRBV3-2,TGTGCCAGCAGCCAAGATGGGGAGTTACTAGCCAAAAACATTCAGTACTTC,CASSQDGELLAKNIQYF
.,TRBJ2-1,.,TRBV6-5,TGTGCCAGCTCACCGGGACTCAATGAGCAGTTCTTC,CASSPGLNEQFF
.,TRBJ2-3,once,TRBV11-3,TGTGCCAGCAGCCACGGGACACTAAGCACAGATACGCAGTATTTT,CASSHGTLSTDTQYF
TRBD1,TRBJ2-7,.,TRBV18,TGTGCCAGCTCACCCGAAGGGACAGGGGTCTACGAGCAGTACTTC,CASSPEGTGVYEQYF
TRBD1,TRBJ2-5,.,TRBV7-9,TGTGCCAGCAGCTTCTCCAGGGGGCGCGGAGAGACCCAGTACTTC,CASSFSRGRGETQYF
TRBD2,TRBJ2-1,.,TRBV24-1,TGTGCCACCAGCCTTTCTAGCGGGAGTGGCAATGAGCAGTTCTTC,CATSLSSGSGNEQFF
.,TRBJ1-2,few,TRBV12-3/TRBV12-4,TGTGCCAGCAGCCCTCAAGGCCTAGCTAGGACCTTC,CASSPQGLARTF
.,TRBJ1-3,.,TRBV7-2,TGTGCCAGCAGCTTAGAAAGCGCAGGAAACACCATATATTTT,CASSLESAGNTIYF
TRBD1,TRBJ1-2,few,TRBV15,TGTGCCACCAGCAGAGCTAACCGACAGGGCGCCTATGGCTACACCTTC,CATSRANRQGAYGYTF
.,TRBJ1-2,.,TRBV27,TGTGCCAGCAGTTTAGCAGGGGACTATGGCTACACCTTC,CASSLAGDYGYTF
TRBD1,TRBJ1-2,.,TRBV29-1,TGCAGCGTTGAAGCAGGGGGCGATGGCTACACCTTC,CSVEAGGDGYTF
TRBD1,TRBJ2-2,.,TRBV10-3,TGTGCCATCAGAAAGGGGACAGGGGGCGCCGGGGAGCTGTTTTTT,CAIRKGTGGAGELFF
TRBD1,TRBJ1-1,once,TRBV11-3,TGTGCCAGCAGCTTAGGAGTGGGACAGGCGCGAGAAGCTTTCTTT,CASSLGVGQAREAFF
TRBD2,TRBJ2-5,.,TRBV5-1,TGCGCCAGCAGCTTGAGACCTAGCGGGTACCAAGAGACCCAGTACTTC,CASSLRPSGYQETQYF
.,TRBJ1-5,.,TRBV5-6,TGTGCCAGCAGCAAGAACAGGGTTCGCGGTCAGCCCCAGCATTTT,CASSKNRVRGQPQHF
TRBD1,TRBJ1-2,.,TRBV19,TGTGCCAGTACCACCACGGACAGGGGACGGTATGGCTACACCTTC,CASTTTDRGRYGYTF
.,TRBJ1-2,.,TRBV29-1,TGCAGCGTCAACCGGGACAATGGTGGCTACACCTTC,CSVNRDNGGYTF
TRBD1,TRBJ1-2,.,TRBV5-6,TGTGCCAGCAGCTTGGGGTCCGCAGGGGGTCTCTATGGCTACACCTTC,CASSLGSAGGLYGYTF
.,TRBJ2-7,.,TRBV18,TGTGCCAGCTCACCAGCCGGGTCTCCTCACGAGCAGTACTTC,CASSPAGSPHEQYF
.,TRBJ1-3,.,TRBV7-2,TGTGCCAGCAGATCTGACAGTTCCTTCCTGAACACCATATATTTT,CASRSDSSFLNTIYF
.,TRBJ1-1,.,TRBV5-6,TGTGCCAGCAGCTTGTACAGGGAAGCTTTCTTT,CASSLYREAFF
TRBD2,TRBJ2-7,.,TRBV4-1,TGCGCCAGCAGCCAAGATAACGGGAGGGTCTACGAGCAGTACTTC,CASSQDNGRVYEQYF